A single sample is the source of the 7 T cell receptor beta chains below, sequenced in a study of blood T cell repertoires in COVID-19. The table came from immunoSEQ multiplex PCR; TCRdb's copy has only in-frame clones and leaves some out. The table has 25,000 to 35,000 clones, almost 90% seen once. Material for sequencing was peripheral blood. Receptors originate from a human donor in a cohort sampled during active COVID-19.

CDR3 in amino acids: CASAGSGYGYEQYF. CDR3 DNA sequence: TGCGCCAGCGCCGGATCGGGATACGGGTACGAGCAGTACTTC. This rearrangement joins TRBV10-2 to TRBJ2-7; tentatively, D is TRBD2 (5 bases). The V end was cut by 8 bases, the J end by 4 bases, with 18 bases between. The CDR3 extends over 14 amino acids. The germline V gene has CDR1 WSHSY and CDR2 SAAADI.

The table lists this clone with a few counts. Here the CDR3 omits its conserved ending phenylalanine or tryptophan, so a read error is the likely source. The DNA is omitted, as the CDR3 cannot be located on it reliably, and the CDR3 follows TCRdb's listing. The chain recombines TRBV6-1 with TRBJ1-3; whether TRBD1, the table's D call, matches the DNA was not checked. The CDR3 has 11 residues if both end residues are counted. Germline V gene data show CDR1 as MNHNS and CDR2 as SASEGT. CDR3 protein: CASSERDRPII.

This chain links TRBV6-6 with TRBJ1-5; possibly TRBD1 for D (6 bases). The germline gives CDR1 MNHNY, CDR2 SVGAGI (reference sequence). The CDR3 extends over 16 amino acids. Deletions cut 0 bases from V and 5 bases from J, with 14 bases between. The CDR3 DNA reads TGTGCCAGCAGTTACTCGAACTGGGGGCGCGATCAGCCCCAGCATTTT. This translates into CASSYSNWGRDQPQHF.

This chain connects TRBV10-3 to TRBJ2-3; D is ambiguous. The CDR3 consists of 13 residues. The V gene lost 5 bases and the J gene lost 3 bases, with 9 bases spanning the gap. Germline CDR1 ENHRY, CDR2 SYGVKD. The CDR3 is CAISNPSTDTQYF. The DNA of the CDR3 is TGTGCCATCAGTAATCCTTCTACAGATACGCAGTATTTT.

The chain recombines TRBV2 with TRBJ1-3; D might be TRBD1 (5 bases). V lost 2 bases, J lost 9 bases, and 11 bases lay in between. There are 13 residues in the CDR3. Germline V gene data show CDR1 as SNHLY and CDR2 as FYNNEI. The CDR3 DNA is TGTGCCAGCAGTGAAACCGGCGGGGGCACCATATATTTT. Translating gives CASSETGGGTIYF.

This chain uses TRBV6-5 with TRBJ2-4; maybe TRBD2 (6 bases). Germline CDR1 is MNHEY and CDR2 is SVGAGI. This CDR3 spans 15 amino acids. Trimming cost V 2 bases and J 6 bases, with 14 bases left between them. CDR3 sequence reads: CASSYDRGSGNIQYF. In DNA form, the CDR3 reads TGTGCCAGCAGTTACGACCGGGGGTCAGGAAACATTCAGTACTTC.

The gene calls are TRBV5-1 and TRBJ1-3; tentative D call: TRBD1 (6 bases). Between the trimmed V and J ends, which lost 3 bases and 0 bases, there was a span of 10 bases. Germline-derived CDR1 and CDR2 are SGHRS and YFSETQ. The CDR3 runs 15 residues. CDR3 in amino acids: CASSSTGFSGNTIYF. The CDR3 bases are TGCGCCAGCAGCTCAACAGGGTTCTCTGGAAACACCATATATTTT.